This TCR beta chain was obtained from a study of T cell responses to AZD1222 COVID-19 vaccine. Regarding the study as a whole: Just five or six AZD1222 recipients tested seropositive at baseline. Donors were largely white British and mainly female; clonal diversity was possibly underestimated.

V lost 2 bases to trimming and J lost 7 bases, with 14 bases between them. The length of the CDR3 is 15 residues. Germline V gene lookup returns CDR1 KGHDR and CDR2 SFDVKD. The sample holds a few counts of this clone. Its antigen is still unknown. Only in-frame clones appear in the TCRdb table, and some are missing; sequencing was by immunoSEQ multiplex PCR. The data hold approximately 71,000 clones, with around 80% observed a single time. The TCR sequence derives from an adult in good health. J is TRBJ2-1 and V is TRBV24-1; possible D gene TRBD2, 5 bases. The sample was peripheral blood, taken on day 0 of AZD1222 vaccination. Here the CDR3 DNA reads TGTGCCACCAGTGATTATGGAAGGGCGGGTAATGAGCAGTTCTTC. Translation gives CATSDYGRAGNEQFF.